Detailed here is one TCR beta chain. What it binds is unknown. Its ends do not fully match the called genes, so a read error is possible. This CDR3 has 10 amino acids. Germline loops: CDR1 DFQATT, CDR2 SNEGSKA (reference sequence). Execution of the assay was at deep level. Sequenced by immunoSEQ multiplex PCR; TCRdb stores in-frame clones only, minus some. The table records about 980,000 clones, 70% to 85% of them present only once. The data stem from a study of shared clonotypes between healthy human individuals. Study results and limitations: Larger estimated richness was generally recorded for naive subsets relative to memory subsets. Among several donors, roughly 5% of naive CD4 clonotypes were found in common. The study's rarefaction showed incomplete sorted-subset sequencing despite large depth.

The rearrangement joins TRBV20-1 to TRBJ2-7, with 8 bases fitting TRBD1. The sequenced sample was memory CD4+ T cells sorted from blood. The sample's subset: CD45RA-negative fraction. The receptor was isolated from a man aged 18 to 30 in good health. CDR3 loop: CSPWRDRPIF. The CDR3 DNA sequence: TGCAGTCCCTGGAGGGACAGGCCGATTTTC.